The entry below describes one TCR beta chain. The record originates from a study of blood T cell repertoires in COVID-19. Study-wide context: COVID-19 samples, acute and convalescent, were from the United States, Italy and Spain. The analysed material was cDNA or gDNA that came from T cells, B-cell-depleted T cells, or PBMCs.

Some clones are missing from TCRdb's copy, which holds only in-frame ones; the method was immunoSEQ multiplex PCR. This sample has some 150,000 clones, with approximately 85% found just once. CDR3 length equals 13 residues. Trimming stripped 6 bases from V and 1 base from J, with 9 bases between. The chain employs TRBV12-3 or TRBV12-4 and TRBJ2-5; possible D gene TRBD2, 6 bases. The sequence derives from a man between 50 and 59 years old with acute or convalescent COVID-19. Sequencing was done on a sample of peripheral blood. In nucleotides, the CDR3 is TGTGCCAGCAGCCGGGACTCCCAAGAGACCCAGTACTTC. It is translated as CASSRDSQETQYF.